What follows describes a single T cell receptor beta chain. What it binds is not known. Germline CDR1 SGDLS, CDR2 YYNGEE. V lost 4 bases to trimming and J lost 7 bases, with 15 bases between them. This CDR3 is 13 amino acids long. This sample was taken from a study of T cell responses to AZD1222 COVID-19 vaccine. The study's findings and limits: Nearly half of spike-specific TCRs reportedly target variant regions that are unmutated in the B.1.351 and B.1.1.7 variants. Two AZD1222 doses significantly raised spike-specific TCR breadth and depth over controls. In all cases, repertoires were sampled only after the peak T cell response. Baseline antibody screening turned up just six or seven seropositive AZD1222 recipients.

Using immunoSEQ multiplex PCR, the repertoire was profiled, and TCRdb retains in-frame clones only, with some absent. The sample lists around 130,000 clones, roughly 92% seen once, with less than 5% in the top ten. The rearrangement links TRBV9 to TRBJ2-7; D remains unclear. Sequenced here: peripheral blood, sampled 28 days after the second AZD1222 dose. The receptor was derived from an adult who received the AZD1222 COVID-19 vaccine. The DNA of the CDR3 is TGTGCCAGCAGCCCCCATCGGGTAGAAGAGCAGTACTTC. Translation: CASSPHRVEEQYF.